Below are 6 T cell receptor beta chains sequenced from a single sample in a study of T cell responses to AZD1222 COVID-19 vaccine. Assay: immunoSEQ multiplex PCR; the TCRdb copy retains only in-frame clones and omits some. This sample has 150,000 to 200,000 clones; almost 90% occur once, and the top ten carry approximately 5.7%. Material: peripheral blood, obtained on day 0 of AZD1222 vaccination. The receptors were gathered from an adult in good health.

The count of this clone is one. This chain connects TRBV5-1 to TRBJ2-3; 9 bases fit TRBD2. CDR3 size: 16 residues. Unmatched junction bases numbered 9, after V lost 2 bases and J lost 5 bases. Germline-derived CDR1 and CDR2 are SGHRS and YFSETQ. The CDR3 DNA reads as TGCGCCAGCAGCTTATTAGGCGGGGGGGCCCTAGATACGCAGTATTTT. Its translation: CASSLLGGGALDTQYF.

The chain carries TRBV18 and TRBJ1-3, with 7 bases that match TRBD1. CDR1 and CDR2 from the germline V gene are KGHSH and LQKENI. The J segment lost 0 bases and the V segment lost 3 bases, leaving 11 bases of the junction unmatched. The CDR3 is 18 amino acids. The CDR3 region has the DNA TGTGCCAGCTCACCCTTAGGGACAGAAGACTACTCTGGAAACACCATATATTTT. It yields the protein CASSPLGTEDYSGNTIYF.

The chain employs TRBV9 and TRBJ1-1, with a weak D call TRBD1 (5 bases). Germline lookup yields CDR1 SGDLS and CDR2 YYNGEE. Deletions cut 1 base from V and 1 base from J, with 8 bases between. This CDR3 is 14 amino acids long. CDR3 in amino acids: CASSVIDRNTEAFF. CDR3 nucleotide sequence: TGTGCCAGCAGCGTAATAGACAGGAACACTGAAGCTTTCTTT.

The J gene is TRBJ1-5, the V gene TRBV5-4; 7 bases fit TRBD1. V gave up 4 bases and J gave up 7 bases; unmatched junction bases: 5. Germline CDR1 SGHNT, CDR2 YYREEE (reference sequence). The CDR3 has 13 residues. In nucleotides, the CDR3 is TGTGCCAGCAGCATCGACAGGGACCAGCCCCAGCATTTT. Translated, it gives CASSIDRDQPQHF. The full variable domain, in which reference TRBV5-4 and TRBJ1-5 provide the parts outside the CDR3, is ETGVTQSPTHLIKTRGQQVTLRCSSQSGHNTVSWYQQALGQGPQFIFQYYREEENGRGNFPPRFSGLQFPNYSSELNVNALELDDSALYLCASSIDRDQPQHFGDGTRLSIL.

This clone was detected once. The rearrangement joins TRBV5-5 to TRBJ2-1; TRBD1 is a possible D gene (5 bases). The CDR3 consists of 14 residues. The ends were cut back, 0 bases at V and 7 bases at J, with 11 bases in the middle. Germline loops: CDR1 SGHKS, CDR2 YYEKEE (reference sequence). The CDR3 coding sequence is TGTGCCAGCAGCTTGGCAGGGTTGGGGAATGAGCAGTTCTTC. Residues: CASSLAGLGNEQFF.

The J gene is TRBJ2-7, the V gene TRBV7-9; 8 nucleotides line up with TRBD2. The CDR3 spans 14 residues. Germline lookup yields CDR1 SEHNR and CDR2 FQNEAQ (reference sequence). The J segment lost 0 bases and the V segment lost 5 bases, leaving 3 bases of the junction unmatched. The CDR3 loop reads CASSISGDSYEQYF. In DNA, the CDR3 is TGTGCCAGCAGCATTAGCGGGGACTCCTACGAGCAGTACTTC.